Listed below are T cell receptor beta chains from one sample, sequenced in a study of shared clonotypes between healthy human individuals. Sequencing was performed with immunoSEQ multiplex PCR; in TCRdb, only in-frame clones are kept and a portion is missing. The sample consists of about 2 million clones, about 95% of them appearing once. Material for sequencing was naive CD8+ T cells sorted from blood. Receptors were obtained from a young man in good health. CDR3s include the opening cysteine and the closing phenylalanine or tryptophan. A D gene is named only where the DNA matches it firmly. Rows give clone size only sometimes, using once, few, many, or a class for an expanded clone.

CDR3,DNA,J,D,size,V
CASSYSEGERGTEAFF,TGTGCCAGCAGTTACTCCGAGGGCGAGCGGGGAACTGAAGCTTTCTTT,TRBJ1-1,-,-,TRBV6-5
CASSQGRSFYNSPLHF,TGCGCCAGCAGCCAAGGGAGGAGTTTCTATAATTCACCCCTCCACTTT,TRBJ1-6,-,once,TRBV4-3
CASSLGLGYTF,TGCGCCAGCAGCTTAGGGCTTGGCTACACCTTC,TRBJ1-2,-,-,TRBV5-1
CASGDAGWSGNTIYF,TGCGCCAGCGGCGACGCAGGGTGGTCTGGAAACACCATATATTTT,TRBJ1-3,-,-,TRBV10-2
CASSLYPSEGFSSYNEQFF,TGTGCTAGCAGCTTGTATCCTAGCGAGGGATTCAGCTCCTACAATGAGCAGTTCTTC,TRBJ2-1,-,-,TRBV7-7
CASSLLAGGLADTQYF,TGTGCCAGCAGTCTTCTAGCGGGGGGCCTCGCAGATACGCAGTATTTT,TRBJ2-3,TRBD2,-,TRBV27
CASSLDPGETQYF,TGCGCCAGCAGCTTGGACCCGGGGGAGACCCAGTACTTC,TRBJ2-5,-,-,TRBV5-1
CASSLGRVYEQYF,TGTGCCAGCAGTTTGGGCAGGGTCTACGAGCAGTACTTC,TRBJ2-7,-,-,TRBV27
CASRAVGDLGSEKLFF,TGTGCCAGTAGGGCCGTAGGCGACTTGGGGAGTGAAAAACTGTTTTTT,TRBJ1-4,-,-,TRBV19
CARGRGVPYEQYF,TGTGCCAGGGGGCGCGGGGTCCCCTACGAGCAGTACTTC,TRBJ2-7,-,-,TRBV2
CASSQDGLAGSTDTQYF,TGTGCCAGCAGCCAAGATGGCCTAGCGGGGAGCACAGATACGCAGTATTTT,TRBJ2-3,TRBD2,-,TRBV14
CASSQARTGSAEAFF,TGCGCCAGCAGCCAAGCAAGGACAGGGAGCGCTGAAGCTTTCTTT,TRBJ1-1,TRBD1,once,TRBV4-1
CATSRETGGGGYTF,TGTGCCACCTCGAGGGAGACAGGGGGAGGTGGCTACACCTTC,TRBJ1-2,TRBD1,-,TRBV19
CASSPSLAGMNTGELFF,TGTGCCAGCAGCCCGTCCCTCGCAGGGATGAACACCGGGGAGCTGTTTTTT,TRBJ2-2,-,-,TRBV7-8
CASGLEGTSLAYEQYF,TGTGCCAGCGGCCTGGAGGGGACTAGCCTAGCCTACGAGCAGTACTTC,TRBJ2-7,TRBD2,once,TRBV13
CASSQVGGYTF,TGTGCCAGCAGTCAGGTCGGCGGCTACACCTTC,TRBJ1-2,-,-,TRBV6-1
CASSSTGDTQYF,TGTGCCAGCAGCTCCACCGGCGATACGCAGTATTTT,TRBJ2-3,-,-,TRBV5-4
CAISEGQGMEKLFF,TGTGCCATCAGTGAGGGTCAGGGGATGGAAAAACTGTTTTTT,TRBJ1-4,-,-,TRBV10-3
CASSLWSHANTGELFF,TGTGCCAGCAGCTTATGGTCGCACGCGAACACCGGGGAGCTGTTTTTT,TRBJ2-2,-,once,TRBV7-9
CASSVGEEQYF,TGTGCCAGCAGCGTAGGGGAGGAGCAGTACTTC,TRBJ2-7,-,-,TRBV9
CASSLVGDSGNTIYF,TGTGCCAGCAGTTTAGTAGGGGACTCTGGAAACACCATATATTTT,TRBJ1-3,-,-,TRBV27
CASSIGSREQFF,TGTGCCAGTAGTATAGGCTCACGGGAGCAGTTCTTC,TRBJ2-1,-,-,TRBV19
CASSPGVYEQYF,TGCGCCAGCAGCCCGGGGGTCTACGAGCAGTACTTC,TRBJ2-7,-,-,TRBV5-1
CASSFQGSREKLFF,TGTGCCAGCAGTTTCCAGGGGTCCCGGGAAAAACTGTTTTTT,TRBJ1-4,-,-,TRBV27
CASSREWGADEQYF,TGTGCCAGCAGCCGAGAATGGGGGGCTGACGAGCAGTACTTC,TRBJ2-7,-,-,TRBV5-4
CASSSVIGGSNYGYTF,TGTGCCAGCAGCAGTGTGATAGGAGGCTCTAACTATGGCTACACCTTC,TRBJ1-2,-,-,TRBV16
CASSVGTGMYEQYF,TGTGCCAGCAGCGTGGGGACAGGGATGTACGAGCAGTACTTC,TRBJ2-7,TRBD1,-,TRBV9
CASSILPGTGVPYEQFF,TGCGCCAGCAGCATACTCCCCGGGACAGGGGTACCGTATGAGCAGTTCTTC,TRBJ2-1,TRBD1,-,TRBV5-1
CASSPTSGAETQYF,TGTGCCAGCAGCCCCACTAGCGGTGCAGAGACCCAGTACTTC,TRBJ2-5,TRBD2,-,TRBV7-6
CASRGDGGHF,TGTGCCAGCAGAGGGGACGGGGGGCACTTC,TRBJ2-5,-,-,TRBV2
CAREDRGVSYEQYF,TGTGCCCGCGAGGACAGGGGGGTATCCTACGAGCAGTACTTC,TRBJ2-7,TRBD1,-,TRBV6-1
CASSPFPGQGAYEQYF,TGCGCCAGCAGCCCATTTCCGGGACAGGGGGCTTACGAGCAGTACTTC,TRBJ2-7,TRBD1,once,TRBV4-1
CASSQDPGPSGNTIYF,TGTGCCAGCAGCCAAGATCCGGGACCCTCTGGAAACACCATATATTTT,TRBJ1-3,-,-,TRBV4-2
CAWSLDPQGTWYF,TGTGCCTGGAGTTTGGATCCACAGGGAACCTGGTACTTC,TRBJ2-5,-,-,TRBV30
CASSPGGGGLPYEQYF,TGTGCCAGCAGCCCCGGTGGCGGGGGCCTACCCTACGAGCAGTACTTC,TRBJ2-7,-,-,TRBV5-8
CASSLGDEQYF,TGTGCCAGCAGCTTAGGAGACGAGCAGTACTTC,TRBJ2-7,-,once,TRBV11-2
CASSLPGANYGYTF,TGTGCCAGCAGCTTACCTGGGGCCAACTATGGCTACACCTTC,TRBJ1-2,-,once,TRBV7-9
CASSLSGLAGGYNEQFF,TGTGCCAGCAGTTTATCTGGGCTAGCGGGAGGCTACAATGAGCAGTTCTTC,TRBJ2-1,TRBD2,-,TRBV27
CASSFPSTAPAYEQYF,TGTGCCAGCAGCTTCCCATCGACAGCTCCAGCCTACGAGCAGTACTTC,TRBJ2-7,-,-,TRBV5-6
CASSPGLSYNEQFF,TGCGCCAGCAGCCCGGGACTCAGCTACAATGAGCAGTTCTTC,TRBJ2-1,-,-,TRBV4-3